This T cell receptor beta chain was recovered during a study of T cell clusters in autoimmune cytopenias. Study in general: Healthy control donors averaged roughly 56 years of age, with a median of roughly 64 years.

TRB was amplified by touch-down multiplex PCR, primer pools A and B combined. One entry per CDR3 protein, without DNA, is what TCRdb gives after re-calling the multiplex PCR reads. This sample's clone table lists about 1,200 distinct CDR3 sequences. In terms of frequency, this clonotype is medium-sized. The CDR3 runs to 15 residues. Germline loops: CDR1 SGHRS, CDR2 YFSETQ. Approximately 36,000 genome equivalents of blood DNA were amplified for TRB. The data were also submitted as part of a second study, on T cell repertoires in aging, cancer and after chemotherapy. This second report adds: Over several months to years, re-sampled healthy donor repertoires clearly shared clones. Age-matched healthy donors had significantly more diverse, less clonal blood TCR repertoires than untreated cancer patients. Immunological memory after chemotherapy cannot be judged from the repertoire data.

This TCR was sampled from a human donor in good health. This chain links TRBV5-1 with TRBJ1-4; as DNA is missing, the TRBD1 call by TCRdb cannot be tested. The sequencing input was peripheral blood. CDR3 protein: CASSLAPGTNEKLFF.